The 2 T cell receptor beta chains below all came from one sample that was sequenced in a study of blood T cell repertoires in COVID-19. The table came from immunoSEQ multiplex PCR; TCRdb's copy has only in-frame clones and leaves some out. The sample carries more than 25,000 clones, approximately 85% recorded once. Sequences were obtained from peripheral blood. All receptors derive from a man aged 60-69 years with active COVID-19.

J is TRBJ1-1 and V is TRBV5-4, with TRBD1 matching over 8 bases. Germline trimming cut 4 bases from V and 1 base from J; bases unmatched to any gene: 6. Per the germline V gene, CDR1 is SGHNT and CDR2 is YYREEE (reference sequence). This CDR3 has 15 residues. The CDR3 protein is CASSPRTGRNTEAFF. The CDR3 coding sequence is TGTGCCAGCAGCCCCCGGACAGGGAGGAACACTGAAGCTTTCTTT.

The V gene is TRBV3-1 (or the pseudogene TRBV3-2), the J gene TRBJ2-4; D call uncertain. The CDR3 sequence is 17 residues long. V was clipped by 4 bases and J by 0 bases, with 16 bases between them. The germline gives CDR1 LGHDT, CDR2 YNNKEL (reference sequence). The CDR3, as DNA: TGTGCCAGCAGCCCCGCGGTTGGTGAACCAGCCAAAAACATTCAGTACTTC. Protein product: CASSPAVGEPAKNIQYF.